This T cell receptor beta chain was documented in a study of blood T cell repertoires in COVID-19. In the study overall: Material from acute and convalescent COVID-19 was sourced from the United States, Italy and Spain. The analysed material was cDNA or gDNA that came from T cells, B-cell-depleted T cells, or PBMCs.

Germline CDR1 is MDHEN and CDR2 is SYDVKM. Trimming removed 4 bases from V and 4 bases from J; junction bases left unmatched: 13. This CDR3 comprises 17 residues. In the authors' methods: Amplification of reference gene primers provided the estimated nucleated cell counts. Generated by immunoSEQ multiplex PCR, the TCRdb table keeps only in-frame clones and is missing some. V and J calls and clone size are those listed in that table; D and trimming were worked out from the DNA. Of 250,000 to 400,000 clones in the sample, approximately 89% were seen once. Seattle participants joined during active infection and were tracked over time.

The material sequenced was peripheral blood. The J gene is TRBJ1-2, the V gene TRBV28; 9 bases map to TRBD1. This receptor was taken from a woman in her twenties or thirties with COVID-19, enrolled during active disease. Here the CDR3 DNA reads TGTGCCAGCAGTTCCCCCCCCACAGGGGGCAGAGGCTATGGCTACACCTTC. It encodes CASSSPPTGGRGYGYTF.